This T cell receptor beta chain is drawn from a study of T cell repertoires in aging, cancer and after chemotherapy. CDR1 is SNHLY, CDR2 FYNNEI, per germline. Trimming removed 8 bases from V and 4 bases from J, with 12 bases in between. There are 13 residues in the CDR3. Findings of the study overall: Loss of evenness, beyond lost richness, contributed to age-related TCR diversity decline in cancer patients.

Multiplex touch-down PCR with TRB-A/B primers amplified rearranged V-D-J TRB sequences. In TCRdb, the multiplex PCR reads were re-called with MiXCR into one record per CDR3 protein. The repertoire holds 850 to 1,000 distinct CDR3 sequences, with around 19% as singletons. In this sample, this clonotype turned up a few times. The target antigen is unknown. TCR beta rearrangements were amplified from peripheral blood genomic DNA. The chain has TRBV2 and TRBJ1-5, with a tentative D call TRBD1 (6 bases). This receptor was taken from a human donor with a solid tumor. Material for sequencing was blood. Written as DNA, the CDR3 is TGTGCCAGCGTCAGGGGCTTAAATCAGCCCCAGCATTTT. This translates into CASVRGLNQPQHF.